This TCR beta chain was obtained from a study of radiation and T cells in renal cell carcinoma. The sample's time point: blood 4 weeks post-SBRT, at nephrectomy. As to treatment: 15 Gy SBRT to primary tumor, nephrectomy 4 weeks later. Radiation-treated patients gave blood at baseline, week 2 and week 4. The CDR3 length is 15 residues. From germline, CDR1 is LNHDA and CDR2 SQIVND (reference sequence). V gave up 5 bases and J gave up 8 bases, with 19 bases separating them. Measured with immunoSEQ multiplex PCR; TCRdb has only the in-frame clones, and not every one. The data hold 150,000 to 200,000 clones, with about 88% observed a single time.

The chain recombines TRBV19 with TRBJ2-1; D tentatively reads TRBD1 or TRBD2 (5 bases each). The source of this sequence is a woman between 45 and 65 years old with renal cell carcinoma. The sequencing used blood, collected from a patient whose treatment included radiotherapy and nephrectomy. As DNA, the CDR3 is TGTGCCAGTAGTGGACCTGGACACCTGAGGGATGAGCAGTTCTTC. Translating it yields CASSGPGHLRDEQFF.